The 17 T cell receptor beta chains in this list originate from one sample, sequenced in a study of blood T cell repertoires in COVID-19. Produced via immunoSEQ multiplex PCR; TCRdb's table is partial and in-frame only. The sample lists 150,000 to 200,000 clones, nearly 90% seen once, with 20% to 25% in the top ten. Sequencing was done on a sample of peripheral blood. The source of these receptors is a man between 60 and 75 years old with active or convalescent COVID-19.

J is TRBJ2-2 and V is TRBV11-2; TRBD1 matches 10 bases. The junction had 14 bases not matched to a gene; V was cut back by 4 bases and J by 3 bases. The length of the CDR3 is 19 residues. Per germline, CDR1 SGHAT and CDR2 FQNNGV. The DNA of the CDR3 is TGTGCCAGCAGCTCTAGGCCCCCCTCGACAGGGGGCTACACCGGGGAGCTGTTTTTT. This codes for CASSSRPPSTGGYTGELFF. Looking up the rest from reference TRBV11-2 and TRBJ2-2 gives the full variable domain: EAGVAQSPRYKIIEKRQSVAFWCNPISGHATLYWYQQILGQGPKLLIQFQNNGVVDDSQLPKDRFSAERLKGVDSTLKIQPAKLEDSAVYLCASSSRPPSTGGYTGELFFGEGSRLTVL.

The V gene is TRBV6-1, the J gene TRBJ1-5, with D uncertain. CDR1 MNHNS and CDR2 SASEGT come from the germline V gene. The CDR3 has 13 amino acids. Deletions cut 3 bases from V and 5 bases from J, with 8 bases between. The CDR3 reads CASSDSFYQPQHF. In nucleotides, the CDR3 is TGTGCCAGCAGTGACAGTTTTTATCAGCCCCAGCATTTT.

The chain links TRBV7-2 to TRBJ2-5, with a weak D call TRBD2 (6 bases). This CDR3 spans 14 amino acids. Trimming pared 5 bases from V and 2 bases from J, leaving 12 bases between. Looked up from germline, CDR1 is SGHTA and CDR2 is FQGNSA. CDR3 bases: TGTGCCAGCAGCCGGCGGGGCGGGCAAGAGACCCAGTACTTC. Translated: CASSRRGGQETQYF.

This clone was seen just once. This chain connects TRBV5-6 to TRBJ1-3; D gene uncertain. The CDR3 is made up of 14 amino acids. The germline V gene encodes CDR1 SGHDT and CDR2 YYEEEE. V lost 4 bases to trimming and J lost 0 bases, with 8 bases between them. The CDR3 loop reads CASSRGYSGNTIYF. In DNA form, the CDR3 reads TGTGCCAGCAGCCGGGGATACTCTGGAAACACCATATATTTT.

This clone was detected once. The J gene is TRBJ2-7, the V gene TRBV9; D is perhaps TRBD1 (6 bases). From germline, CDR1 is SGDLS and CDR2 YYNGEE. This CDR3 region has 14 residues. Trimming shortened V by 4 bases and J by 2 bases, and 13 bases separated the two germline ends. The CDR3 DNA follows: TGTGCCAGCAGCCCTCGGACAGCAACCTACGAGCAGTACTTC. This gives the protein CASSPRTATYEQYF. The full variable domain, in which reference TRBV9 and TRBJ2-7 provide the parts outside the CDR3, is DSGVTQTPKHLITATGQRVTLRCSPRSGDLSVYWYQQSLDQGLQFLIQYYNGEERAKGNILERFSAQQFPDLHSELNLSSLELGDSALYFCASSPRTATYEQYFGPGTRLTVT.

This chain links TRBV19 with TRBJ1-5, with 7 bases lining up with TRBD1. Trimming removed 4 bases from V and 7 bases from J; junction bases left unmatched: 7. CDR3 length equals 14 residues. Germline values: CDR1 LNHDA, CDR2 SQIVND (reference sequence). CDR3 in DNA: TGTGCCAGTAGTACGACAGGGTCGGGACAGCCCCAGCATTTT. Amino acids: CASSTTGSGQPQHF.

The chain employs TRBV27 and TRBJ1-6, with D possibly matching TRBD1 (5 bases). The V gene's germline CDR1 is MNHEY and CDR2 SMNVEV (reference sequence). Trimming removed 5 bases at V and 7 bases at J, with 9 bases between. This CDR3 contains 13 residues. CDR3 bases: TGTGCCAGCAGTCGACAGCCCAATTCACCCCTCCACTTT. Protein sequence: CASSRQPNSPLHF.

The CDR3, as DNA: TGTGCCAGCAGCCTCACAGGGCTGGCTAACTATGGCTACACCTTC. It yields the protein CASSLTGLANYGYTF. This chain connects TRBV2 to TRBJ1-2; tentatively, D is TRBD1 (6 bases). CDR3 length: 15 amino acids. CDR1 and CDR2 (germline): SNHLY, FYNNEI. V lost 6 bases to trimming and J lost 0 bases, with 14 bases between them.

This chain joins TRBV2 and TRBJ2-1; D is perhaps TRBD2 (6 bases). This CDR3 has 14 residues. Germline V gene data show CDR1 as SNHLY and CDR2 as FYNNEI. The V and J ends lost 5 bases and 2 bases respectively, with 10 bases between them. The CDR3 DNA reads as TGTGCCAGCAGTCGACTAGGCACCTACAATGAGCAGTTCTTC. Amino acid sequence: CASSRLGTYNEQFF.

This chain connects TRBV10-1 to TRBJ2-2, with a possible D match to TRBD1 (6 bases). Between the trimmed V and J ends, which lost 2 bases and 1 base, there was a span of 8 bases. The CDR3 loop spans 15 amino acids. Per the germline V gene, CDR1 is WNHNN and CDR2 is SYGVQD (reference sequence). The CDR3 sequence: CASSEDRLNTGELFF. CDR3 DNA sequence: TGCGCCAGCAGTGAGGACAGGTTGAACACCGGGGAGCTGTTTTTT.

CDR3 in DNA: TGCGCCAGCAGCCCCTGGACTAGCTTCTCCCCCACAGATACGCAGTATTTT. Amino acids: CASSPWTSFSPTDTQYF. The V and J genes are TRBV5-1 and TRBJ2-3, with TRBD2 matching over 8 bases. The CDR3 consists of 17 residues. The V and J ends lost 4 bases and 2 bases, in that order; junction bases with no gene match: 12. CDR1 is SGHRS, CDR2 YFSETQ, per germline.

The V and J genes are TRBV7-9 and TRBJ2-2; D may be TRBD1 (5 bases). Germline V lookup: CDR1 SEHNR, CDR2 FQNEAQ (reference sequence). V dropped 3 bases and J dropped 7 bases, with 15 bases sitting between them. This CDR3 spans 15 amino acids. The CDR3 bases are TGTGCCAGCAGCTTCCCGAGACCCAGGGACGGGGAGCTGTTTTTT. Residues: CASSFPRPRDGELFF.

The J gene is TRBJ1-6, the V gene TRBV7-2; D is perhaps TRBD1 (5 bases). V lost 0 bases to trimming and J lost 10 bases, with 10 bases between them. CDR1 SGHTA and CDR2 FQGNSA come from the germline V gene. The CDR3 spans 14 residues. The CDR3 coding sequence is TGTGCCAGCAGCTTAGCGAACAGGTCCTCACCCCTCCACTTT. This translates into CASSLANRSSPLHF.

The J gene is TRBJ2-1, the V gene TRBV6-5; 12 positions agree with TRBD1. J gave up 10 bases and V 2 bases, and 6 bases lay outside the gene matches. The CDR3 contains 15 residues. Per the germline V gene, CDR1 is MNHEY and CDR2 is SVGAGI. In DNA form, the CDR3 reads TGTGCCAGCAGTTACCGTCCCGGGACAGGGGGCGAGCAGTTCTTC. Translating gives CASSYRPGTGGEQFF.

The V and J genes are TRBV24-1 and TRBJ2-2; D uncertain. Trimming stripped 3 bases from V and 13 bases from J, with 11 bases between. This CDR3 contains 12 residues. Germline V CDR1 and CDR2: KGHDR, SFDVKD. CDR3 sequence (DNA): TGTGCCACCAGTGATCCAACCACGCGGCTGTTTTTT. Translation gives CATSDPTTRLFF.

The chain has TRBV13 and TRBJ1-2; possible D gene TRBD1, 5 bases. Trimming stripped 4 bases from V and 2 bases from J, with 14 bases between. Germline lookup yields CDR1 PRHDT and CDR2 FYEKMQ (reference sequence). The CDR3 contains 15 residues. The CDR3 reads CASSSRGGGNYGYTF. DNA for the CDR3: TGTGCCAGCAGCTCCCGCGGGGGTGGAAACTATGGCTACACCTTC.

J is TRBJ2-5 and V is TRBV4-1, with 12 bases matching TRBD1. The CDR3 totals 16 residues. Per germline, CDR1 MGHRA and CDR2 YSYEKL. J gave up 5 bases and V 4 bases, and 8 bases lay outside the gene matches. In DNA, the CDR3 is TGCGCCAGCAGCCCTCGATGGGACAGGGGGCTGGAGACCCAGTACTTC. Amino acid sequence: CASSPRWDRGLETQYF.